A selection of T cell receptor beta chains follows, all from one sample in a study of blood T cell repertoires in COVID-19. TCRdb keeps only in-frame clones here, not all; method: immunoSEQ multiplex PCR. The profile covers just over 300,000 clones, with 90% appearing a single time and 3.5% to 4.5% taken by the ten largest. Sequenced input: PBMCs or T cells enriched from blood (not recorded which). These TCRs come from a woman aged 18-35 years with acute COVID-19. The CDR3 runs from the conserved cysteine through the conserved F or W. The order of the fields is J gene, clone size, V gene, D gene, CDR3 DNA, CDR3 protein. D genes are given only for firm matches. Not every row has a clone size; where given, it reads once, few, many or a size class.

>TRBJ2-7|.|TRBV27|.
TGTGCCAGCAGTCCCAACTTACTCTCCTACGAGCAGTACTTC
CASSPNLLSYEQYF
>TRBJ1-1|few|TRBV5-1|TRBD1
TGCGCCAGCAGCTTGGTTGGACAGGGTACTGAAGCTTTCTTT
CASSLVGQGTEAFF
>TRBJ2-2|.|TRBV12-5|.
TGTGCTAGTGGTCGGGAAACCGGGGAGCTGTTTTTT
CASGRETGELFF
>TRBJ2-3|.|TRBV18|TRBD2
TGTGCCAGCTCACCACAGCGGGAGTGGGGAGATACGCAGTATTTT
CASSPQREWGDTQYF
>TRBJ2-7|once|TRBV14|.
TGTGCCAGCAGCGTGGGGGCAGGGGGAGGCGAGCAGTACTTC
CASSVGAGGGEQYF
>TRBJ2-2|.|TRBV5-1|TRBD2
TGCGCCAGCAGCCCCGGGACTAGCGCCGAATTTTTCACCGGGGAGCTGTTTTTT
CASSPGTSAEFFTGELFF
>TRBJ1-2|.|TRBV19|TRBD1
TGTGCCAGTTGGGGAAAGCCCGCGACAGGGGGCTATGGCTACACCTTC
CASWGKPATGGYGYTF
>TRBJ2-2|.|TRBV29-1|TRBD1
TGCAGCGTTGAACGGACAGGGACTGGCGGGGAGCTGTTTTTT
CSVERTGTGGELFF
>TRBJ1-5|.|TRBV7-9|.
TGTGCCAGCAGCTTACACCGGGACACTAGCAATCAGCCCCAGCATTTT
CASSLHRDTSNQPQHF
>TRBJ1-1|.|TRBV11-2|.
TGTGCCAGCAGCTTAGATGGCCTGGGAGGAATGAACACTGAAGCTTTCTTT
CASSLDGLGGMNTEAFF
>TRBJ2-1|.|TRBV3-1/TRBV3-2|TRBD2
TGTGCCAGCAGAACTAGCGGGAGCTATGAGCAGTTCTTC
CASRTSGSYEQFF
>TRBJ1-2|.|TRBV4-2|.
TGTGCCAGCAGCCAAGAAAAAGGGGGAAGTGGCTACACCTTC
CASSQEKGGSGYTF
>TRBJ2-1|.|TRBV5-1|TRBD2
TGCGCCAGCAGCTTGAGTGTGGCTAGCGGCTACAATGAGCAGTTCTTC
CASSLSVASGYNEQFF
>TRBJ2-1|.|TRBV7-3|.
TGTGCCAGCAGCTTACGCGCCCATAGACTTAACTCCTACAATGAGCAGTTCTTC
CASSLRAHRLNSYNEQFF
>TRBJ1-3|.|TRBV27|TRBD1
TGTGCCAGCAGTTCGGGACAGGGTACCGGAAACACCATATATTTT
CASSSGQGTGNTIYF
>TRBJ2-1|.|TRBV29-1|TRBD2
TGCAGCGCTGGACTAGGTCCGTCAAAAAACAATGAGCAGTTCTTC
CSAGLGPSKNNEQFF
>TRBJ2-1|.|TRBV6-5|TRBD2
TGTGCCAGCAGGCCGGGACTAGCGGGAGTTGGTGAGCAGTTCTTC
CASRPGLAGVGEQFF
>TRBJ2-7|.|TRBV10-1|TRBD2
TGCGCCAGCAGTCCCCGACTAGCGGGAGGACACGAGCAGTACTTC
CASSPRLAGGHEQYF